This T cell receptor (beta chain) is drawn from a study of T cells in localized non-small cell lung cancer. The V end was cut by 4 bases, the J end by 3 bases, with 9 bases between. CDR1 is MDHEN and CDR2 is SYDVKM in the germline V gene. The CDR3 runs to 13 residues. Assay: immunoSEQ multiplex PCR; the TCRdb copy retains only in-frame clones and omits some. In the table there are more than 2,000 clones, around 35% of which are singletons. This chain connects TRBV28 to TRBJ1-2, with D unresolved. This receptor was identified in a man aged 35 to 70 with stage II lung adenocarcinoma. The specimen comprised lung tumor tissue, sampled before any cancer treatment. The CDR3 DNA sequence: TGTGCCAGCAGTTCCGGCCCCGACTATGGCTACACCTTC. Translation: CASSSGPDYGYTF.